These T cell receptor beta chains were read from a single sample in a study of blood T cell repertoires in COVID-19. Libraries were prepared by immunoSEQ multiplex PCR; TCRdb keeps only in-frame clonotypes and omits some of them. The sample records approximately 120,000 clones, around 87% being singletons. Material for sequencing was peripheral blood. Receptor source: a woman aged 45-59 years who had recovered from COVID-19. The CDR3 runs from the conserved cysteine through the conserved F or W. Fields, in order: J gene, clone size, D gene, V gene, CDR3 DNA, CDR3 protein. D genes are given only for firm matches. A clone size is listed for some rows: how often the clone was seen (once, few, many), or a class if it is expanded.

TRBJ2-7 - - TRBV9 TGTGCCAGCAGCGTAGCCCTCGGCAGGACTTACGAGCAGTACTTC CASSVALGRTYEQYF
TRBJ1-6 - - TRBV11-2 TGTGCCAGCAGCTTAGGTCCGAATTCACCCCTCCACTTT CASSLGPNSPLHF
TRBJ2-3 - TRBD2 TRBV25-1 TGTGCCAGCAGTGAAGGGGGCCTAGCGGGGGTAACGGGTACGCAGTATTTT CASSEGGLAGVTGTQYF
TRBJ1-1 - - TRBV10-3 TGTGCCATCAACGAAGACAGCATAACTGAAGCTTTCTTT CAINEDSITEAFF
TRBJ2-1 - - TRBV28 TGTGCCAGCACCCTGGGGGGGGGCAAGAATGAGCAGTTCTTC CASTLGGGKNEQFF
TRBJ2-3 once TRBD2 TRBV29-1 TGCAGCGGTGTTCTAGCGGGCACAGATACGCAGTATTTT CSGVLAGTDTQYF
TRBJ1-5 few - TRBV2 TGTGCCAGCGACTTTTACGGGAGCAATCAGCCCCAGCATTTT CASDFYGSNQPQHF
TRBJ2-7 - - TRBV7-9 TGTGCCAGCAGCCAACGGGGGGCGAGCTCCTACGAGCAGTACTTC CASSQRGASSYEQYF
TRBJ2-1 - - TRBV6-5 TGTGCCAGCAGTCCGAATCTACATGAGCAGTTCTTC CASSPNLHEQFF
TRBJ2-7 - TRBD2 TRBV4-2 TGTGCCAGCAGCGCCCAGCGGGAGGTGGCGTACGAGCAGTACTTC CASSAQREVAYEQYF
TRBJ1-5 - - TRBV21-1 TGTGCCAGCAGCAAAGACAGGGGGGAGAGATATAGCAATCAGCCCCAGCATTTT CASSKDRGERYSNQPQHF
TRBJ2-7 - - TRBV7-9 TGTGCCCTCGGGGAGTCCGTGAGCTCCTACGAGCAGTACTTC CALGESVSSYEQYF
TRBJ2-5 once TRBD2 TRBV5-1 TGCGCCAGCAGCTTGCGGGCACTAGCGGCTCAAGAGACCCAGTACTTC CASSLRALAAQETQYF
TRBJ1-2 - TRBD1 TRBV30 TGTGCCTGGAGTGTACATGGGACAGGGCGAGGGTATGGCTACACCTTC CAWSVHGTGRGYGYTF
TRBJ1-5 - TRBD1 TRBV19 TGTGCCAGTAGTCTGGGACAGGTACTGTATAGCAATCAGCCCCAGCATTTT CASSLGQVLYSNQPQHF
TRBJ1-2 - - TRBV3-1/TRBV3-2 TGTGCCAGCAGCCAAGTACGGGGGAACTATGGCTACACCTTC CASSQVRGNYGYTF
TRBJ2-7 - TRBD1 TRBV2 TGTGCCAGCAGTGCGGGGCAGGGGACAGGTTCCTACGAGCAGTACTTC CASSAGQGTGSYEQYF
TRBJ2-1 once TRBD2 TRBV2 TGTGCCAGCAGTGAACTCGCGGGGGGTTCCTACAATGAGCAGTTCTTC CASSELAGGSYNEQFF
TRBJ2-1 once TRBD2 TRBV2 TGTGCCAGCAGTGAACCCCCGGGACTAAGGCAGTTCTTC CASSEPPGLRQFF
TRBJ2-3 - - TRBV5-4 TGTGCCAGCAGCTCAGGAACAGGGTCGGGTAGCACAGATACGCAGTATTTT CASSSGTGSGSTDTQYF
TRBJ2-7 - - TRBV10-2 TGCGCCAGCAGTCCTCGGGGTGGGAGTTACGAGCAGTACTTC CASSPRGGSYEQYF
TRBJ1-4 once - TRBV28 TGTGCCAGCAGTTTGGTGGAGAGCGAAAAACTGTTTTTT CASSLVESEKLFF
TRBJ2-3 - TRBD2 TRBV6-5 TGTGCCAACATAGCGGGGAGCACAGATACGCAGTATTTT CANIAGSTDTQYF
TRBJ2-5 - - TRBV6-2/TRBV6-3 TGTGCCAGCAGTTGGCAGCCGGGACAACCGACCCAAGAGACCCAGTACTTC CASSWQPGQPTQETQYF
TRBJ2-3 - - TRBV25-1 TGTGCCAGCAGTAAACAAACAGGCACAGATACGCAGTATTTT CASSKQTGTDTQYF
TRBJ1-2 - TRBD1 TRBV5-1 TGCGCCAGCAGCTTTGTATCAGGGGGCCTAAACTATGGCTACACCTTC CASSFVSGGLNYGYTF
TRBJ1-1 - - TRBV18 TGTGCCAGCTCAGTCGATGGAGGGAACACTGAAGCTTTCTTT CASSVDGGNTEAFF
TRBJ2-2 - TRBD2 TRBV30 TGTGCCTGGAGTCCCCTAGCGGGAGCCCCGAACACCGGGGAGCTGTTTTTT CAWSPLAGAPNTGELFF
TRBJ2-5 - TRBD1 TRBV19 TGTGCCAGTAGTACCCACGACAGGGTTCAAGAGACCCAGTACTTC CASSTHDRVQETQYF
TRBJ2-7 - - TRBV27 TGTGCCAGCAGTCCGGGGATGCGCGAGCAGTACTTC CASSPGMREQYF
TRBJ1-3 - - TRBV18 TGTGCCAGCTCACCATTTGGCACATCTTCTGGAAACACCATATATTTT CASSPFGTSSGNTIYF
TRBJ2-5 once - TRBV2 TGTGCCAGCACGGCAGACACCAAGGAGACCCAGTACTTC CASTADTKETQYF
TRBJ2-7 - TRBD1 TRBV9 TGTGCCAGCAGTGAAGGACAGGACTACGAGCAGTACTTC CASSEGQDYEQYF
TRBJ2-7 - - TRBV4-1 TGCGCCAGCAGCCAAGAAACGGTCTACGAGCAGTACTTC CASSQETVYEQYF
TRBJ2-7 few TRBD2 TRBV5-1 TGCGCCAGCAGCCAGGGACTAGCGGGAGGGCCCAGGTACGAGCAGTACTTC CASSQGLAGGPRYEQYF
TRBJ2-2 - - TRBV12-3/TRBV12-4 TGTGCCAGCAGTCCAAGAGACACCGGGGAGCTGTTTTTT CASSPRDTGELFF
TRBJ2-7 - - TRBV7-3 TGTGCCAGCAGCTTACAGGGCTTGAGCTCCTACGAGCAGTACTTC CASSLQGLSSYEQYF
TRBJ1-1 - - TRBV7-2 TGTGCCAGCAGCTTATGGCAGTACAATGAAGCTTTCTTT CASSLWQYNEAFF
TRBJ2-7 - - TRBV5-1 TGCGCCAGCAGCTTGGGGCAGGCAGCCTACGAGCAGTACTTC CASSLGQAAYEQYF
TRBJ2-1 - - TRBV7-2 TGTGCCAGCAGCTTTTTCTGGGGCGCGGACAATGAGCAGTTCTTC CASSFFWGADNEQFF
TRBJ1-4 - TRBD1 TRBV18 TGTGCCAGCTCACCTTCCGGGACAGCCCTAGAAAAACTGTTTTTT CASSPSGTALEKLFF
TRBJ2-7 - - TRBV12-3/TRBV12-4 TGTGCCAGCAGCGGATCGAGGGGGTACGAGCAGTACTTC CASSGSRGYEQYF
TRBJ1-5 - - TRBV4-1 TGCGCCAGCAGCCCACGACAGTTTAGTGGAAAACAGCCCCAGCATTTT CASSPRQFSGKQPQHF
TRBJ2-7 - TRBD2 TRBV11-3 TGTGCCAGCAGCGTGCGTGGGACTAGCGGGAGTAGCTACGAGCAGTACTTC CASSVRGTSGSSYEQYF
TRBJ2-3 - TRBD1 TRBV11-2 TGTGCCAGCAGCCAATGGGACAGGAAGGGGGATACGCAGTATTTT CASSQWDRKGDTQYF